The rows below give T cell receptor beta chains drawn from one sample of a study of vaccination effects on CD4 cells after COVID-19. These TCRs are of unknown antigen specificity. Sequenced by immunoSEQ multiplex PCR; TCRdb stores in-frame clones only, minus some. The sample lists about 40,000 clones; around two thirds were seen once. Sequenced material: CD4+ T cells from PBMCs cultured without peptide, taken after COVID-19 vaccination. The receptors come from a human donor who received a COVID-19 vaccine. The CDR3 runs from the conserved cysteine through the conserved F or W. D genes are given only for firm matches. Where a row states a size, it is once, few, many or the class of an expanded clone; other rows omit it.

clone size: few
CDR3 length: 15
J gene: TRBJ2-1
V gene: TRBV28
D gene: TRBD2
CDR3 protein: CASSKRLAGVSEQFF
CDR3 DNA: TGTGCCAGCAGTAAGAGACTAGCGGGAGTCAGTGAGCAGTTCTTC

clone size: NA
CDR3 length: 11
J gene: TRBJ1-5
V gene: TRBV27
D gene: NA
CDR3 protein: CASSSLGPQHF
CDR3 DNA: TGTGCCAGCAGTTCCCTAGGGCCCCAGCATTTT

clone size: NA
CDR3 length: 13
J gene: TRBJ2-3
V gene: TRBV18
D gene: NA
CDR3 protein: CASSAPSTDTQYF
CDR3 DNA: TGTGCCAGCTCAGCTCCTAGCACAGATACGCAGTATTTT

clone size: NA
CDR3 length: 18
J gene: TRBJ2-5
V gene: TRBV5-8
D gene: TRBD2
CDR3 protein: CASSLKISGAPGVETQYF
CDR3 DNA: TGTGCCAGCAGCTTGAAGATTAGCGGGGCCCCCGGGGTCGAGACCCAGTACTTC

clone size: NA
CDR3 length: 12
J gene: TRBJ1-2
V gene: TRBV10-2
D gene: NA
CDR3 protein: CATRGDDYGYTF
CDR3 DNA: TGCGCCACCCGGGGCGACGACTATGGCTACACCTTC

clone size: NA
CDR3 length: 18
J gene: TRBJ1-4
V gene: TRBV6-6
D gene: TRBD1
CDR3 protein: CASSRQGGTLATNEKLFF
CDR3 DNA: TGTGCCAGCAGTCGACAGGGGGGAACCCTAGCAACTAATGAAAAACTGTTTTTT

clone size: NA
CDR3 length: 13
J gene: TRBJ1-3
V gene: TRBV6-5
D gene: NA
CDR3 protein: CATGADSGNTIYF
CDR3 DNA: TGTGCCACAGGGGCGGACTCTGGAAACACCATATATTTT

clone size: NA
CDR3 length: 13
J gene: TRBJ2-2
V gene: TRBV15
D gene: NA
CDR3 protein: CATSRAGTGELFF
CDR3 DNA: TGTGCCACCAGCAGAGCAGGTACCGGGGAGCTGTTTTTT

clone size: NA
CDR3 length: 13
J gene: TRBJ1-2
V gene: TRBV6-5
D gene: NA
CDR3 protein: CASTPGANYGYTF
CDR3 DNA: TGTGCCAGCACCCCAGGGGCTAACTATGGCTACACCTTC

clone size: NA
CDR3 length: 14
J gene: TRBJ2-1
V gene: TRBV7-9
D gene: TRBD1
CDR3 protein: CASRLPRTGGEQFF
CDR3 DNA: TGTGCCAGCAGACTTCCAAGGACAGGGGGTGAGCAGTTCTTC

clone size: few
CDR3 length: 15
J gene: TRBJ2-1
V gene: TRBV19
D gene: TRBD2
CDR3 protein: CASSTSLRAGGIKFF
CDR3 DNA: TGTGCCAGTAGTACCTCCCTGAGAGCGGGAGGTATCAAGTTCTTC

clone size: once
CDR3 length: 14
J gene: TRBJ2-3
V gene: TRBV12-1
D gene: NA
CDR3 protein: CASSCASGTDTQYF
CDR3 DNA: TGTGCCAGCAGCTGCGCCAGCGGCACAGATACGCAGTATTTT

clone size: NA
CDR3 length: 13
J gene: TRBJ2-5
V gene: TRBV19
D gene: NA
CDR3 protein: CASRKDGVETQYF
CDR3 DNA: TGTGCCAGTAGGAAGGATGGGGTTGAGACCCAGTACTTC

clone size: NA
CDR3 length: 13
J gene: TRBJ1-3
V gene: TRBV6-5
D gene: NA
CDR3 protein: CAIGGDSGNTIYF
CDR3 DNA: TGTGCCATCGGGGGGGACTCTGGAAACACCATATATTTT

clone size: NA
CDR3 length: 19
J gene: TRBJ2-7
V gene: TRBV5-1
D gene: NA
CDR3 protein: CASSLRAGLTYGFNYEQYF
CDR3 DNA: TGCGCCAGCAGCTTGAGGGCAGGGTTGACCTATGGGTTTAACTACGAGCAGTACTTC

clone size: NA
CDR3 length: 13
J gene: TRBJ1-2
V gene: TRBV5-4
D gene: TRBD1
CDR3 protein: CASSSDRGYGYTF
CDR3 DNA: TGTGCCAGCAGTTCTGACAGGGGCTATGGCTACACCTTC

clone size: NA
CDR3 length: 14
J gene: TRBJ2-7
V gene: TRBV9
D gene: TRBD2
CDR3 protein: CASSPTGTRSEQYF
CDR3 DNA: TGTGCCAGCAGCCCGACCGGGACTAGAAGCGAGCAGTACTTC

clone size: NA
CDR3 length: 14
J gene: TRBJ1-3
V gene: TRBV7-2
D gene: NA
CDR3 protein: CASSLGGAGNTIYF
CDR3 DNA: TGTGCCAGCAGCTTAGGAGGGGCTGGAAACACCATATATTTT

clone size: NA
CDR3 length: 16
J gene: TRBJ2-6
V gene: TRBV27
D gene: TRBD1
CDR3 protein: CASSRTGGSGANVLTF
CDR3 DNA: TGTGCCAGCAGTCGGACAGGGGGCTCTGGGGCCAACGTCCTGACTTTC

clone size: NA
CDR3 length: 17
J gene: TRBJ2-5
V gene: TRBV27
D gene: TRBD1
CDR3 protein: CASTKTGSAQYQETQYF
CDR3 DNA: TGTGCCAGCACAAAGACAGGGTCGGCCCAATACCAAGAGACCCAGTACTTC

clone size: once
CDR3 length: 15
J gene: TRBJ2-7
V gene: TRBV2
D gene: TRBD1
CDR3 protein: CASKIRTGNENEQYF
CDR3 DNA: TGTGCCAGCAAAATTAGGACAGGGAACGAAAACGAGCAGTACTTC

clone size: NA
CDR3 length: 13
J gene: TRBJ2-1
V gene: TRBV29-1
D gene: NA
CDR3 protein: CSVEEEVWNEQFF
CDR3 DNA: TGCAGCGTTGAAGAAGAGGTATGGAACGAGCAGTTCTTC

clone size: NA
CDR3 length: 14
J gene: TRBJ1-3
V gene: TRBV5-4
D gene: NA
CDR3 protein: CASSPGPSGNTIYF
CDR3 DNA: TGTGCCAGCAGTCCAGGTCCCTCTGGAAACACCATATATTTT

clone size: few
CDR3 length: 14
J gene: TRBJ2-1
V gene: TRBV2
D gene: NA
CDR3 protein: CASSVYAIMVEQFF
CDR3 DNA: TGTGCCAGCAGTGTATACGCGATAATGGTCGAGCAGTTCTTC

clone size: few
CDR3 length: 17
J gene: TRBJ2-7
V gene: TRBV30
D gene: NA
CDR3 protein: CAWSGRRLLRTSYEQYF
CDR3 DNA: TGTGCCTGGAGTGGTCGCCGGCTGTTACGGACCTCCTACGAGCAGTACTTC

clone size: once
CDR3 length: 13
J gene: TRBJ2-7
V gene: TRBV14
D gene: NA
CDR3 protein: CASSQRSTYEQYF
CDR3 DNA: TGTGCCAGCAGCCAGCGGTCAACCTACGAGCAGTACTTC

clone size: few
CDR3 length: 12
J gene: TRBJ2-7
V gene: TRBV10-3
D gene: NA
CDR3 protein: CAIRQESYEQYF
CDR3 DNA: TGTGCCATCAGGCAGGAATCCTACGAGCAGTACTTC

clone size: NA
CDR3 length: 15
J gene: TRBJ1-6
V gene: TRBV19
D gene: NA
CDR3 protein: CASSISRAYNSPLHF
CDR3 DNA: TGTGCCAGTAGTATTTCCAGGGCCTATAATTCACCCCTCCACTTT

clone size: few
CDR3 length: 16
J gene: TRBJ2-7
V gene: TRBV5-1
D gene: NA
CDR3 protein: CASSLDPGLSSYEQYF
CDR3 DNA: TGCGCCAGCAGCTTGGATCCGGGGCTGAGCTCCTACGAGCAGTACTTC

clone size: medium-sized
CDR3 length: 13
J gene: TRBJ2-3
V gene: TRBV5-1
D gene: NA
CDR3 protein: CATLRQSTDTQYF
CDR3 DNA: TGCGCCACCCTAAGGCAAAGCACAGATACGCAGTATTTT

clone size: once
CDR3 length: 11
J gene: TRBJ2-1
V gene: TRBV18
D gene: TRBD1
CDR3 protein: CASSGTGEQFF
CDR3 DNA: TGTGCCAGCTCGGGGACAGGGGAGCAGTTCTTC

clone size: NA
CDR3 length: 14
J gene: TRBJ2-7
V gene: TRBV7-9
D gene: TRBD2
CDR3 protein: CASSPGLADFEQYF
CDR3 DNA: TGTGCCAGCAGCCCGGGACTAGCGGATTTCGAGCAGTACTTC

clone size: NA
CDR3 length: 14
J gene: TRBJ2-3
V gene: TRBV19
D gene: NA
CDR3 protein: CASSIPGGSDTQYF
CDR3 DNA: TGTGCCAGTAGTATTCCGGGGGGCTCGGATACGCAGTATTTT

clone size: once
CDR3 length: 13
J gene: TRBJ2-1
V gene: TRBV5-6
D gene: NA
CDR3 protein: CASSLRTYNEQFF
CDR3 DNA: TGTGCCAGCAGCTTGCGGACTTACAATGAGCAGTTCTTC

clone size: NA
CDR3 length: 15
J gene: TRBJ1-6
V gene: TRBV6-6
D gene: NA
CDR3 protein: CASSRGTAKNSPLHF
CDR3 DNA: TGTGCCAGCAGCCGCGGGACCGCTAAGAATTCACCCCTCCACTTT

clone size: once
CDR3 length: 13
J gene: TRBJ2-3
V gene: TRBV2
D gene: NA
CDR3 protein: CASKLAVTDTQYF
CDR3 DNA: TGTGCCAGCAAACTGGCGGTCACAGATACGCAGTATTTT

clone size: NA
CDR3 length: 16
J gene: TRBJ2-7
V gene: TRBV24-1
D gene: NA
CDR3 protein: CATTHEGVLLSYEQYF
CDR3 DNA: TGTGCCACCACTCACGAGGGGGTGCTACTCTCCTACGAGCAGTACTTC